One and the same sample provided the 30 T cell receptor beta chains below, sequenced in a study of cytomegalovirus exposure and HLA in healthy donors (dated by TCRdb to 2015 to 2018). Libraries were built with the immunoSEQ multiplex PCR assay. Here the immuneACCESS table is served through TCRdb, limited to in-frame sequences with V and J called. Missing clones are a known gap in these copies; in checked studies unresolved V genes cover under half, and the rest lacks a known reason. This sample is represented by around 150,000 clones; 80% to 90% of them were singletons. In total, the top ten clones hold about 2.2% of the sample. Input material: PBMCs. All receptors come from a young woman in good health and CMV-seronegative.

This chain joins TRBV7-2 and TRBJ2-7, with D possibly being TRBD1 (5 bases). The V end was cut by 2 bases, the J end by 3 bases, with 8 bases between. Per the germline V gene, CDR1 is SGHTA and CDR2 is FQGNSA. The length of the CDR3 is 13 residues. CDR3 residues: CASSLTGYYEQYF. The CDR3 nucleotides are TGTGCCAGCAGCTTAACAGGTTACTACGAGCAGTACTTC.

This clone has only one observation. The rearrangement uses TRBV15 and TRBJ2-1; maybe TRBD2 (5 bases). V lost 1 base and J 7 bases, leaving 17 bases between the germline ends. CDR3 size: 16 residues. Germline CDR1 reads LNHNV; CDR2 reads YYDKDF (reference sequence). The chain's CDR3 is CATSRGGQAVLNEQFF. The CDR3 DNA sequence: TGTGCCACCAGCAGAGGAGGTCAAGCGGTATTAAATGAGCAGTTCTTC. Based on the CDR3 plus reference TRBV15 and TRBJ2-1, the full variable domain is DAMVIQNPRYQVTQFGKPVTLSCSQTLNHNVMYWYQQKSSQAPKLLFHYYDKDFNNEADTPDNFQSRRPNTSFCFLDIRSPGLGDTAMYLCATSRGGQAVLNEQFFGPGTRLTVL.

The V gene is TRBV11-2, the J gene TRBJ2-7, with 7 bases aligning to TRBD1. The CDR3 extends over 15 amino acids. Germline CDR1 reads SGHAT; CDR2 reads FQNNGV. Losses at the gene ends were 6 bases for V and 2 bases for J; bases not matched to a gene: 10. This CDR3 reads CASRRTRDRAYEQYF. The CDR3 DNA is TGTGCCAGCAGACGAACTAGGGACAGAGCCTACGAGCAGTACTTC. Combining the CDR3 with reference TRBV11-2 and TRBJ2-7 gives the whole variable domain EAGVAQSPRYKIIEKRQSVAFWCNPISGHATLYWYQQILGQGPKLLIQFQNNGVVDDSQLPKDRFSAERLKGVDSTLKIQPAKLEDSAVYLCASRRTRDRAYEQYFGPGTRLTVT.

This chain links TRBV5-1 with TRBJ1-2, with TRBD1 identical over 7 bases. The CDR3 spans 14 residues. After removal of 3 bases from V and 8 bases from J, the junction contained 10 bases not matched to a gene. Germline V gene data show CDR1 as SGHRS and CDR2 as YFSETQ. For the CDR3, the DNA is TGCGCCAGCAGCTCGGGACAGCCCGGGAGCGGCTACACCTTC. Protein: CASSSGQPGSGYTF.

The chain recombines TRBV2 with TRBJ1-4; TRBD1 matches 8 bases. The CDR3 spans 17 residues. CDR1 SNHLY and CDR2 FYNNEI come from the germline V gene. J gave up 0 bases and V 9 bases, and 12 bases lay outside the gene matches. CDR3 in DNA: TGTGCCAGGGGACAGGTCCTTACTCTTGCAACTAATGAAAAACTGTTTTTT. Translated: CARGQVLTLATNEKLFF.

The rearrangement links TRBV30 to TRBJ2-1; D possibly corresponds to TRBD1 (6 bases). V was cut by 5 bases and J by 8 bases, with 25 bases left in between. The CDR3 loop spans 16 amino acids. CDR1 GTSNPN and CDR2 SVGIG come from the germline V gene (reference sequence). The CDR3 bases are TGTGCCTGGGAACGGGGTACGGGACAAATTGGAGATGAGCAGTTCTTC. It translates to CAWERGTGQIGDEQFF.

The chain is built from TRBV9 and TRBJ2-1; D is unclear. Between the trimmed V and J ends, which lost 0 bases and 7 bases, there was a span of 8 bases. CDR3 length equals 13 residues. CDR1 is SGDLS, CDR2 YYNGEE, per germline. The CDR3 DNA sequence: TGTGCCAGCAGCGTAGACCCGAGGAATGAGCAGTTCTTC. It yields the protein CASSVDPRNEQFF.

The genes are TRBV6-5 and TRBJ2-7; 8 nucleotides line up with TRBD1. Trimming at V came to 7 bases and at J to 4 bases, leaving 6 bases not matched to a gene. The germline gives CDR1 MNHEY, CDR2 SVGAGI. The CDR3 runs to 13 residues. This CDR3 is CASTSTGGYEQYF. The CDR3 DNA reads TGTGCCAGCACCAGTACAGGGGGGTACGAGCAGTACTTC.

The chain has TRBV9 and TRBJ1-2, with 7 bases that match TRBD1. Germline V lookup: CDR1 SGDLS, CDR2 YYNGEE. The CDR3 length is 15 residues. V dropped 4 bases and J dropped 1; count of bases not matched to a gene: 7. The CDR3 loop is CASSPWTGINYGYTF. The CDR3 DNA reads as TGTGCCAGCAGCCCATGGACAGGTATTAACTATGGCTACACCTTC.

Concerning this clone itself: Different DNA sequences within this sample yield the same CDR3. The genes are TRBV30 and TRBJ2-1, with TRBD2 as a possible D gene (5 bases). The germline gives CDR1 GTSNPN, CDR2 SVGIG (reference sequence). CDR3 length equals 11 residues. V dropped 2 bases and J dropped 6 bases, with 5 bases sitting between them. The chain's CDR3 is CAWSRGNEQFF. The CDR3 region has the DNA TGTGCCTGGAGTCGGGGCAATGAGCAGTTCTTC.

This rearrangement joins TRBV11-2 to TRBJ2-2; D gene ambiguous. V was shortened by 5 bases and J by 7 bases, with 17 bases between the two germline ends. The CDR3 covers 15 residues. CDR1 SGHAT and CDR2 FQNNGV come from the germline V gene. The CDR3 DNA reads TGTGCCAGCAGCCCTCGGAGTAGGTCGGACGGGGAGCTGTTTTTT. It yields the protein CASSPRSRSDGELFF.

This clone was counted between two and nine times. V usage is TRBV9 and J usage is TRBJ1-1; D is undetermined. The CDR3 runs to 13 residues. Germline V CDR1 and CDR2: SGDLS, YYNGEE. Between the trimmed V and J ends, which lost 3 bases and 2 bases, there was a span of 8 bases. The CDR3 reads CASSAGVNTEAFF. CDR3 sequence (DNA): TGTGCCAGCAGCGCCGGGGTAAACACTGAAGCTTTCTTT.

The chain joins TRBV4-1 to TRBJ2-5; perhaps TRBD2 as D (7 bases). V was clipped by 0 bases and J by 0 bases, with 11 bases between them. Germline V gives CDR1 MGHRA, CDR2 YSYEKL. The CDR3 contains 16 residues. CDR3 coding DNA: TGCGCCAGCAGCCAAGAGCGGGGGCCCAACCAAGAGACCCAGTACTTC. Amino acid sequence: CASSQERGPNQETQYF.

The CDR3 nucleotides are TGTGCCAGCAGTGTAACCGGGACAGACAATAATTCACCCCTCCACTTT. Its protein is CASSVTGTDNNSPLHF. V gene TRBV2 combines with J gene TRBJ1-6; 7 bases are shared with TRBD1. The CDR3 length is 16 residues. The junction had 8 bases not matched to a gene; V was cut back by 4 bases and J by 5 bases. In germline, CDR1 is SNHLY, CDR2 FYNNEI.

The chain recombines TRBV28 with TRBJ2-1; 8 nucleotides match TRBD1. The germline V gene encodes CDR1 MDHEN and CDR2 SYDVKM. The CDR3 has 14 amino acids. V was clipped by 6 bases and J by 8 bases; unmatched bases: 9. The CDR3 DNA sequence: TGTGCCAGCAGGACTGTCAGGGGGCGGCATGAGCAGTTCTTC. This translates into CASRTVRGRHEQFF.

The rearrangement joins TRBV2 to TRBJ1-5; D uncertain. CDR3 length: 11 amino acids. Trimming stripped 6 bases from V and 4 bases from J, with 4 bases between. Per the germline V gene, CDR1 is SNHLY and CDR2 is FYNNEI. DNA of the CDR3: TGTGCCAGCAGCGAGAATCAGCCCCAGCATTTT. Amino acid sequence: CASSENQPQHF.

The chain couples TRBV5-1 to TRBJ1-5; unclear D gene. V was pared by 0 bases and J by 6 bases, with 13 bases between. This CDR3 comprises 15 residues. Germline assignment: CDR1 SGHRS and CDR2 YFSETQ. DNA of the CDR3: TGCGCCAGCAGCTTGGATCCGGGGATGAGTCAGCCCCAGCATTTT. Protein: CASSLDPGMSQPQHF.

The CDR3 nucleotides are TGTGCCAGCAGCTTCGGCCGGCAGGGCGAAAACACCATATATTTT. Translated, it gives CASSFGRQGENTIYF. The chain is built from TRBV5-5 and TRBJ1-3; D is possibly TRBD1 (5 bases). From germline, CDR1 is SGHKS and CDR2 YYEKEE (reference sequence). This CDR3 is built from 15 residues. V lost 2 bases to trimming and J lost 6 bases, with 15 bases between them.

The chain uses TRBV10-1 and TRBJ1-2; D is ambiguous. This CDR3 comprises 10 residues. CDR1 is WNHNN, CDR2 SYGVQD, per germline (reference sequence). Trimming took off 4 bases at V and 5 bases at J, with 2 bases between the two ends. CDR3 DNA sequence: TGCGCCAGCAGTGTATATGGCTACACCTTC. Its protein is CASSVYGYTF.

This sequence joins TRBV10-2 and TRBJ1-2; D possibly corresponds to TRBD1 (6 bases). The CDR3 extends over 11 amino acids. V gave up 6 bases and J gave up 8 bases, with 10 bases separating them. Germline V lookup: CDR1 WSHSY, CDR2 SAAADI. This chain's CDR3 is CASRYRDGYTF. The CDR3 nucleotides read TGCGCCAGCAGATACAGGGACGGCTACACCTTC.

The rearrangement joins TRBV5-1 to TRBJ2-1; D perhaps matches TRBD2 (6 bases). Trimming took off 0 bases at V and 2 bases at J, with 15 bases between the two ends. The CDR3 loop spans 17 amino acids. Germline V gene lookup returns CDR1 SGHRS and CDR2 YFSETQ. The CDR3 DNA sequence: TGCGCCAGCAGCTTGGAGCTCGCGGGGACCGCCTACAATGAGCAGTTCTTC. This sequence encodes CASSLELAGTAYNEQFF.

The rearrangement uses TRBV27 and TRBJ2-5; maybe TRBD1 (7 bases). The CDR3 runs 18 residues. CDR1 and CDR2 from the germline V gene are MNHEY and SMNVEV (reference sequence). V was shortened by 6 bases and J by 5 bases, with 28 bases between the two germline ends. DNA of the CDR3: TGTGCCAGCAGCTTCGGGACAGCCAGTCAGGAGGGTCTGGAGACCCAGTACTTC. It translates to CASSFGTASQEGLETQYF.

The chain carries TRBV7-9 and TRBJ1-2; D uncertain. The CDR3 is 16 residues long. The V end was cut by 1 base, the J end by 2 bases, with 14 bases between. The germline gives CDR1 SEHNR, CDR2 FQNEAQ (reference sequence). The CDR3 protein is CASSLEEALGNYGYTF. Written as DNA, the CDR3 is TGTGCCAGCAGCTTAGAAGAGGCCTTAGGAAACTATGGCTACACCTTC.

The chain carries TRBV7-9 and TRBJ2-3; 12 bases align to TRBD2. This CDR3 has 16 amino acids. The germline CDR1 and CDR2 sequences are SEHNR and FQNEAQ (reference sequence). Losses at the gene ends were 5 bases for V and 5 bases for J; bases not matched to a gene: 8. In DNA form, the CDR3 reads TGTGCCAGCAGCCTATCTAGCGGGGGGGCCGGAGATACGCAGTATTTT. Translating gives CASSLSSGGAGDTQYF.

Only one count was recorded for this clone. This sample includes further DNA sequences coding for the same CDR3. This chain uses TRBV29-1 with TRBJ2-7; 8 nucleotides align to TRBD1. From germline, CDR1 is SQVTM and CDR2 ANQGSEA. The length of the CDR3 is 13 residues. V gave up 6 bases and J gave up 2 bases; unmatched junction bases: 6. The CDR3 coding sequence is TGCAGCGTCGCTGGACAGGGAACCTACGAGCAGTACTTC. This codes for CSVAGQGTYEQYF.

The chain joins TRBV5-8 to TRBJ2-7; TRBD1 agrees at 9 bases. The CDR3 is 18 residues long. Germline loops: CDR1 SGHTS, CDR2 YDEGEE. The trim removed 0 bases at V and 0 bases at J, leaving 10 bases unmatched. In DNA form, the CDR3 reads TGTGCCAGCAGCTTGGCCGTAGACAGGGGGATTAGCTCCTACGAGCAGTACTTC. It yields the protein CASSLAVDRGISSYEQYF.

The rearrangement uses TRBV18 and TRBJ2-3; the match to TRBD2 covers 7 bases. The CDR3 covers 14 residues. The germline gives CDR1 KGHSH, CDR2 LQKENI. The V segment lost 0 bases and the J segment 4 bases; nucleotides outside the gene matches: 1. In DNA form, the CDR3 reads TGTGCCAGCTCACCACCGGGAGGGGCAGATACGCAGTATTTT. Translating gives CASSPPGGADTQYF.

The chain is built from TRBV4-1 and TRBJ2-5; 8 bases fit TRBD2. With V trimmed by 2 bases and J by 4 bases, 0 bases remained unmatched. This CDR3 has 13 residues. Germline loops: CDR1 MGHRA, CDR2 YSYEKL. The CDR3 bases are TGCGCCAGCAGCCAAACTAGCGGAGAGACCCAGTACTTC. Protein sequence: CASSQTSGETQYF.

This sequence joins TRBV10-1 and TRBJ2-3, with D perhaps matching TRBD1 (6 bases). Between the trimmed V and J ends, which lost 3 bases and 5 bases, there was a span of 12 bases. Germline V gene lookup returns CDR1 WNHNN and CDR2 SYGVQD (reference sequence). The CDR3 spans 14 residues. DNA for the CDR3: TGCGCCAGCAGTGACTCGGGGACATTAGATACGCAGTATTTT. Its translation is CASSDSGTLDTQYF.

The chain has TRBV6-1 and TRBJ2-7; D is unclear. Trimming left V 3 bases short and J 2 bases short, with 14 bases between. Germline CDR1 reads MNHNS; CDR2 reads SASEGT. The CDR3 is made up of 15 amino acids. The CDR3: CASSDGLARPYEQYF. The CDR3 nucleotides are TGTGCCAGCAGTGACGGGTTAGCCCGCCCCTACGAGCAGTACTTC.